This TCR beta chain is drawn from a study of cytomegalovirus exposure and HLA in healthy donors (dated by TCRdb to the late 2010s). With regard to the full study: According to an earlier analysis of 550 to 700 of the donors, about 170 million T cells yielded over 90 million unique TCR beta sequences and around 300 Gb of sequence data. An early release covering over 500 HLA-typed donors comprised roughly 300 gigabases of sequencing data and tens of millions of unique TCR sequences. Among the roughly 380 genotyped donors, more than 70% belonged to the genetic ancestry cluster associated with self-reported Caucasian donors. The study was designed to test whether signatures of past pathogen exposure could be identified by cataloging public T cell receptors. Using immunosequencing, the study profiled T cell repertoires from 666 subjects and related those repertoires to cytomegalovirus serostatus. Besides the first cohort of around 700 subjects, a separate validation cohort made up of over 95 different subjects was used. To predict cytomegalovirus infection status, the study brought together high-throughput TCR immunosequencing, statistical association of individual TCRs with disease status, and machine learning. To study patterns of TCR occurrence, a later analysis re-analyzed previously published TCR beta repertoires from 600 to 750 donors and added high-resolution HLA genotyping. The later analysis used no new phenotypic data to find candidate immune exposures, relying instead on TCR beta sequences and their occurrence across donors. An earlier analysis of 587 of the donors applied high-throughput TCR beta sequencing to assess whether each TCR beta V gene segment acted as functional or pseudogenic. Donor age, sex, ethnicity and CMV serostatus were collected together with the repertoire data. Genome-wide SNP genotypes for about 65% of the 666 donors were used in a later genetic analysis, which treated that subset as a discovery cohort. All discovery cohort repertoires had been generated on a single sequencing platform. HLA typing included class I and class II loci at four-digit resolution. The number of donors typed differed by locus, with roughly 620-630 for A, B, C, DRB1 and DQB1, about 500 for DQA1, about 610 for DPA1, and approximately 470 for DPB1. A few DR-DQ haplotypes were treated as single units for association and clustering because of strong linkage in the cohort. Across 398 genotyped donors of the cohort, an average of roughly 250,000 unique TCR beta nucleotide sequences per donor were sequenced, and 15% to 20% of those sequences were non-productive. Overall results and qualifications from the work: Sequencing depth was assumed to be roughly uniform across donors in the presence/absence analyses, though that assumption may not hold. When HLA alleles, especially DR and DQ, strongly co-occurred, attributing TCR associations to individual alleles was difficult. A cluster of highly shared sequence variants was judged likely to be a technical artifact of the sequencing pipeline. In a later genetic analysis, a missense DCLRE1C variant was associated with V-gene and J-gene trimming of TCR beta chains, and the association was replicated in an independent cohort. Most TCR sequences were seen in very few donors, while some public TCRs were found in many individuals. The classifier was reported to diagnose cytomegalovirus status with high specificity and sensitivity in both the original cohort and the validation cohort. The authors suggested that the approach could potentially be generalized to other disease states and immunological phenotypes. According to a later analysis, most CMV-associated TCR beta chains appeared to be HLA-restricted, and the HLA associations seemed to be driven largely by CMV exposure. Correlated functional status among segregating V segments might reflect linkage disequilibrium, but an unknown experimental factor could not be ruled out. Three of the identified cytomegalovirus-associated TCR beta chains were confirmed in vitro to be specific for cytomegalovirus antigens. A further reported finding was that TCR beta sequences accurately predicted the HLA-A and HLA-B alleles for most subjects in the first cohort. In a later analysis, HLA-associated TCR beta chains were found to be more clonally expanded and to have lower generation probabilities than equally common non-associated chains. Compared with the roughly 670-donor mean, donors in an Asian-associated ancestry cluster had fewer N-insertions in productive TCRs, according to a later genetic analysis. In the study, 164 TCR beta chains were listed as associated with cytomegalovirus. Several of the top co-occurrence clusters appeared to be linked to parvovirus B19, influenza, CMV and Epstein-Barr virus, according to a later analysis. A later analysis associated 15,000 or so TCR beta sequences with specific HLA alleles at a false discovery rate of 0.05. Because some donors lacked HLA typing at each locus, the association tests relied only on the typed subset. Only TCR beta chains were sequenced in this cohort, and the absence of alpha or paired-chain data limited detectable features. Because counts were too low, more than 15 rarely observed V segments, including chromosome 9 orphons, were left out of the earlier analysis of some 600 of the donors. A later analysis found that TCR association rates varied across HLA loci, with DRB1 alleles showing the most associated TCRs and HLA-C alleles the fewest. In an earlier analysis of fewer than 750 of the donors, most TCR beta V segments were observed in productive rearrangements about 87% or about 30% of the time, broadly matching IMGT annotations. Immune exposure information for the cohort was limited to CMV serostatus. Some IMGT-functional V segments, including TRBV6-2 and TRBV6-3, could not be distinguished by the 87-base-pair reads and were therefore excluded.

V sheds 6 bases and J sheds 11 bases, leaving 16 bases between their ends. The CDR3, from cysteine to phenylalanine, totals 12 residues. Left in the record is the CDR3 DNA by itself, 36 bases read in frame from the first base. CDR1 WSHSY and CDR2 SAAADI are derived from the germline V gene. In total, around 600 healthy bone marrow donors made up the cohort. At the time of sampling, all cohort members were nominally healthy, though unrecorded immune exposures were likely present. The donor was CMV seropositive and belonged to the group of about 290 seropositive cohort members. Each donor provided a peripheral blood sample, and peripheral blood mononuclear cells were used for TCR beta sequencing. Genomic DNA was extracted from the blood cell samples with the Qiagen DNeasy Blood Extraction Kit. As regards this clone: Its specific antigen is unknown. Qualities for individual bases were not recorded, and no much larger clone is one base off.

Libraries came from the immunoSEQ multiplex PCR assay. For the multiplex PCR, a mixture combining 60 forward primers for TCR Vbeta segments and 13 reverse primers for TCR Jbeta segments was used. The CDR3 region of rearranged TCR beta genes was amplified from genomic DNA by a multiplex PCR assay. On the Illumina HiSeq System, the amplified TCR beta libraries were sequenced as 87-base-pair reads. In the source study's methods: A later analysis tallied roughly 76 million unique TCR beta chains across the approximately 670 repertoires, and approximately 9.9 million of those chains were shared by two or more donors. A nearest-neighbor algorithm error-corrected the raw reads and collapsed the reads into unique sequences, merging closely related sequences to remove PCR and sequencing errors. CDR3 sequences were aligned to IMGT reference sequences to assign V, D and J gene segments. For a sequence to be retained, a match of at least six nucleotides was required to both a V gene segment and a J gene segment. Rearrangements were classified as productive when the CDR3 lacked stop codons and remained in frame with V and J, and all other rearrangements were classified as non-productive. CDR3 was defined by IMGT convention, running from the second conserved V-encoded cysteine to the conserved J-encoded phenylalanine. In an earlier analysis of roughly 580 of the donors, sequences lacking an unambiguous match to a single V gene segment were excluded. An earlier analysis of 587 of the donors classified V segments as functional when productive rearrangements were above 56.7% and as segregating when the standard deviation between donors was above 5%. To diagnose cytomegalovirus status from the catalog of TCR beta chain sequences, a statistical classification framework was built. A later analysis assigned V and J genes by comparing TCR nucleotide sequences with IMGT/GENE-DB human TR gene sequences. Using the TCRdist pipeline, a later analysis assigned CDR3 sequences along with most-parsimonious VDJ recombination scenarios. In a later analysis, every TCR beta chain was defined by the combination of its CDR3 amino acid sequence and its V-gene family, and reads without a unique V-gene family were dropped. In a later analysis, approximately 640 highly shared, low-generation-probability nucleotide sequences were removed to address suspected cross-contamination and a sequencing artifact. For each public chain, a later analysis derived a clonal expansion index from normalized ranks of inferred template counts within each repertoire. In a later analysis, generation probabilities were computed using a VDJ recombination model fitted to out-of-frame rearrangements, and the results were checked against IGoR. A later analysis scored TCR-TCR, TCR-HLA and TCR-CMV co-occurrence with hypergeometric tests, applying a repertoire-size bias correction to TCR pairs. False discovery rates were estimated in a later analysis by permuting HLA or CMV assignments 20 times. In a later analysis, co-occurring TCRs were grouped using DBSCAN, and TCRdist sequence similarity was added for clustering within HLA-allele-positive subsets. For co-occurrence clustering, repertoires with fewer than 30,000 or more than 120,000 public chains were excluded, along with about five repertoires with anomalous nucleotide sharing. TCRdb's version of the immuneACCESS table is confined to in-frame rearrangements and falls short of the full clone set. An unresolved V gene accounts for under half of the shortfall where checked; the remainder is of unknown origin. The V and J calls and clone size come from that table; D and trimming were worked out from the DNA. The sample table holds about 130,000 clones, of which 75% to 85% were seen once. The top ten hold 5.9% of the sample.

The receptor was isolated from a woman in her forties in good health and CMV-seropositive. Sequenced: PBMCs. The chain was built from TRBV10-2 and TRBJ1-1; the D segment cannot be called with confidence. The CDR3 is CASSETPNGAFF. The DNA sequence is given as TGCGCCAGCAGCGAGACCCCTAATGGTGCTTTCTTT.